The sequence of this TCR beta chain was determined in a study of beta chain features in type 1 diabetes. This CDR3 region has 14 residues. The germline CDR1 and CDR2 sequences are SGHNT and YYREEE (reference sequence). Deletions cut 4 bases from V and 4 bases from J, with 13 bases between. As to this clone: Its antigen is not known.

Study-wide findings and caveats: The VDJ junctions of type 1 diabetes patients carried fewer insertions and more deletions.

Reverse transcribing all isolated RNA meant expressed TCRB transcripts were sequenced. This table comes from immunoSEQ multiplex PCR, and its TCRdb copy is limited to in-frame clones, with some not included. This sample carries 680,000 or so clones, around 16% of them seen once, and the ten largest clones take 0.09% to 0.095%. The TCR comes from a man younger than 35 in good health. This rearrangement joins TRBV5-4 to TRBJ2-3; unclear D gene. The specimen sequenced was naive CD4+ T cells from blood. The CDR3 sequence is CASSPSRVADTQYF. In nucleotides, the CDR3 is TGTGCCAGCAGCCCGAGCCGCGTGGCAGATACGCAGTATTTT.